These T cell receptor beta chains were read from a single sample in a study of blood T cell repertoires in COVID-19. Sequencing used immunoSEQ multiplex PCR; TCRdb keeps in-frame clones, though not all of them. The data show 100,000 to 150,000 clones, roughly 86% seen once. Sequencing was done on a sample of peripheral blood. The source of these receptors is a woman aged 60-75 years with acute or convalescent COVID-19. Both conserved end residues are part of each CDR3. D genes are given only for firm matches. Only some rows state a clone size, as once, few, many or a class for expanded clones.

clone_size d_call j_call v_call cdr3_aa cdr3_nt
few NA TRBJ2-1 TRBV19 CASSSNGVPIGQFF TGTGCCAGTAGTAGCAACGGAGTCCCGATCGGCCAGTTCTTC
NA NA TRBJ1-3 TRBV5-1 CASSLASSSGNTIYF TGCGCCAGCAGCTTGGCGTCCTCCTCTGGAAACACCATATATTTT
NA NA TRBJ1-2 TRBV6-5 CATSQTRGYTF TGTGCCACCTCCCAAACACGTGGCTACACCTTC
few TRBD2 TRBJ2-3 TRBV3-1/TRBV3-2 CASSQGKPSGSFTDTQYF TGTGCCAGCAGCCAAGGGAAGCCTAGCGGGAGTTTCACAGATACGCAGTATTTT
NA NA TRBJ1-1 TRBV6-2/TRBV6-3 CASSYLGSEAFF TGTGCCAGCAGTTACTTGGGCTCTGAAGCTTTCTTT
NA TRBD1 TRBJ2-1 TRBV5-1 CASSLAARQGSNEQFF TGCGCCAGCAGCTTGGCCGCGAGACAGGGGTCCAATGAGCAGTTCTTC
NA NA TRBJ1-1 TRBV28 CASSSIAEAFF TGTGCCAGCAGTTCGATAGCTGAAGCTTTCTTT
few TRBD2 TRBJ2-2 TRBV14 CASSQPQLAGYTGELFF TGTGCCAGCAGCCAACCTCAGCTAGCGGGGTACACCGGGGAGCTGTTTTTT
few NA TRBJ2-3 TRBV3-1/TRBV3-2 CASSLFLAPTDTQYF TGTGCCAGCAGCCTTTTTTTGGCCCCCACAGATACGCAGTATTTT
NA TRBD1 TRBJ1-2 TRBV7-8 CASSLRSPNIQGAGGYTF TGTGCCAGCAGCTTAAGGTCCCCGAATATACAGGGGGCAGGTGGCTACACCTTC
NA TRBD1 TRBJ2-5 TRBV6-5 CASTRDRGQETQYF TGTGCCAGCACTAGGGACAGGGGCCAAGAGACCCAGTACTTC
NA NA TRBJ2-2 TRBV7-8 CASSLDGQTTGELFF TGTGCCAGCAGCTTAGATGGACAAACCACCGGGGAGCTGTTTTTT
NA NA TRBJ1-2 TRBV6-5 CANRNRVFNYGYTF TGTGCCAACAGAAACAGGGTCTTTAACTATGGCTACACCTTC
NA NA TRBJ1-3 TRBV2 CASQRGSGNTIYF TGTGCCAGTCAAAGAGGGTCTGGAAACACCATATATTTT
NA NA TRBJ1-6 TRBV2 CAGKGGSSYNSPLHF TGTGCCGGGAAAGGAGGGAGCTCCTATAATTCACCCCTCCACTTT
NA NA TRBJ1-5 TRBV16 CASSQGQQNQPQHF TGTGCCAGCAGCCAAGGACAGCAAAATCAGCCCCAGCATTTT
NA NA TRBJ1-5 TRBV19 CASSNHQSGWGNQPQHF TGTGCCAGTAGTAACCATCAATCAGGGTGGGGCAATCAGCCCCAGCATTTT
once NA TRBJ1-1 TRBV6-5 CASRWQAGTEAFF TGTGCCAGCAGGTGGCAGGCGGGGACTGAAGCTTTCTTT
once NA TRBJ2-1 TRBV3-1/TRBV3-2 CASSQFRGFSNEQFF TGTGCCAGCAGCCAGTTCCGGGGTTTTTCCAATGAGCAGTTCTTC
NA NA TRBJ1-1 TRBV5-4 CASSLGQGRTEAFF TGTGCCAGCAGCTTGGGGCAGGGTCGAACTGAAGCTTTCTTT
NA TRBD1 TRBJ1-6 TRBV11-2 CASSSRQGDNSPLHF TGTGCCAGCAGCTCGCGACAGGGGGACAATTCACCCCTCCACTTT
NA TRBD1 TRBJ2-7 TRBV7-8 CASSLLSAQSGTGLPEQYF TGTGCCAGCAGCCTTCTCTCAGCGCAGTCCGGGACAGGGCTCCCCGAGCAGTACTTC
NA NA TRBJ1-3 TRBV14 CASSLGGTTGNTIYF TGTGCCAGCAGCCTGGGGGGGACAACTGGAAACACCATATATTTT
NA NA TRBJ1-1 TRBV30 CAWQVWGLGTEAFF TGTGCCTGGCAGGTATGGGGGCTGGGCACTGAAGCTTTCTTT
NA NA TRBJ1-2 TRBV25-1 CASGPVGAGIGAGYTF TGTGCCAGCGGCCCAGTGGGGGCAGGGATTGGCGCGGGCTACACCTTC
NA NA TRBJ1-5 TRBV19 CASSIPRTVAGQPQHF TGTGCCAGTAGTATCCCCCGGACAGTAGCCGGGCAGCCCCAGCATTTT
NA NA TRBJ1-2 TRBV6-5 CASRHDYNYGYTF TGTGCCAGCAGGCACGACTACAACTATGGCTACACCTTC
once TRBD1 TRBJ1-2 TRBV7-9 CASRAGTGFYGYTF TGTGCCAGCAGAGCTGGGACAGGGTTCTATGGCTACACCTTC